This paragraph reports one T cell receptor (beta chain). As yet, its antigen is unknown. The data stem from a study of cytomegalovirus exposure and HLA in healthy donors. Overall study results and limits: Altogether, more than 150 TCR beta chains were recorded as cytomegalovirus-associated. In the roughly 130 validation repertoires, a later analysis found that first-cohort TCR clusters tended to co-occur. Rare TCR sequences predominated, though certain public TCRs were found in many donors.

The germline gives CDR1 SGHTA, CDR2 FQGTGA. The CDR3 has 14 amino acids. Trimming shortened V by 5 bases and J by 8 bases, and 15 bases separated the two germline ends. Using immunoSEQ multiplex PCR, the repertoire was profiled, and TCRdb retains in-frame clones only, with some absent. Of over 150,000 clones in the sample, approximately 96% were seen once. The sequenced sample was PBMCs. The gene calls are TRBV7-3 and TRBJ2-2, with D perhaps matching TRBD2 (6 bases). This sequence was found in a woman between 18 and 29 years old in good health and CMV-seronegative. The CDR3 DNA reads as TGTGCCAGCAGCCCGGCGGGGAGCGCTGGGGAGCTGTTTTTT. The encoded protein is CASSPAGSAGELFF. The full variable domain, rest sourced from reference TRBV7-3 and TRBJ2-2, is GAGVSQTPSNKVTEKGKYVELRCDPISGHTALYWYRQSLGQGPEFLIYFQGTGAADDSGLPNDRFFAVRPEGSVSTLKIQRTERGDSAVYLCASSPAGSAGELFFGEGSRLTVL.